The rows below give T cell receptor beta chains drawn from one sample of a study of technical replicates of blood from several donors. Some clones are missing from TCRdb's copy, which holds only in-frame ones; the method was immunoSEQ multiplex PCR. The table lists some 70,000 clones, just over 90% of them singletons. The sequencing sample was made of PBMCs. These receptors came from a human donor in good health. Some clones in this sample may be carry-over from other donors' samples. CDR3s include the opening cysteine and the closing phenylalanine or tryptophan.

J	V	CDR3
TRBJ1-6	TRBV25-1	CASSGDYRSPLHF
TRBJ1-4	TRBV4-3	CASSPGQGAREKLFF
TRBJ1-2	TRBV30	CAWRGGVRLGYTF
TRBJ2-1	TRBV6-1	CASSEATRGVREQFF
TRBJ2-7	TRBV5-6	CASSFGTGGYEQYF
TRBJ1-2	TRBV7-2	CASSRDRFVGYTF
TRBJ2-5	TRBV14	CASSPSAGQKETQYF
TRBJ2-7	TRBV5-4	CASSQDITGNYEQYF
TRBJ2-1	TRBV4-3	CASSQEPLAGGIRNEQFF
TRBJ2-2	TRBV30	CAWSILTATGELFF
TRBJ2-7	TRBV19	CASSPRDRNEQYF
TRBJ1-1	TRBV7-2	CASSQTPGQKPLNTEAFF
TRBJ1-3	TRBV6-1	CASGGQSSGNTIYF
TRBJ2-7	TRBV5-1	CASSLEGQASGEQYF
TRBJ2-7	TRBV7-8	CASSPIPGGGGYEQYF
TRBJ2-7	TRBV5-5	CASSPQAYEQYF
TRBJ1-1	TRBV7-2	CASSSYRGLEAFF
TRBJ1-5	TRBV4-3	CASSQDRGGSNQPQHF
TRBJ2-7	TRBV6-1	CASGRGLEYEQYF
TRBJ1-2	TRBV19	CATYHRQDYGYTF
TRBJ1-5	TRBV4-3	CASSQDWQGTQPQHF
TRBJ1-4	TRBV30	CAWSSYPTGGREKLFF
TRBJ2-1	TRBV4-3	CASSRGLAGGNEQFF
TRBJ1-2	TRBV5-4	CASSMDRAHYGYTF
TRBJ2-1	TRBV14	CASQLAVNYNEQFF
TRBJ2-7	TRBV10-3	CAISNGQGAFGEQYF
TRBJ1-2	TRBV29-1	CSVDPGTNYGYTF
TRBJ2-3	TRBV2	CASKALAGLTDTQYF
TRBJ1-4	TRBV5-1	CASSLREGAGEKLFF
TRBJ2-3	TRBV28	CASKLSGTPDTQYF
TRBJ2-7	TRBV10-3	CAIGGISYEQYF
TRBJ2-5	TRBV29-1	CSGREGAHDQETQYF
TRBJ2-7	TRBV27	CASSLSPAGGTYEQYF
TRBJ2-3	TRBV5-4	CASSLYGEDTQYF
TRBJ1-6	TRBV10-3	CAISTGTGGTPLHF
TRBJ1-1	TRBV5-1	CASSSGTGMNAFF
TRBJ2-4	TRBV2	CASSEARGGLAKNIQYF
TRBJ2-7	TRBV11-3	CASSLVAGSYEQYF
TRBJ2-5	TRBV7-2	CASSLRRDSQETQYF
TRBJ2-5	TRBV7-9	CASSPTRGRQETQYF
TRBJ1-5	TRBV5-6	CASSLGEVQPQHF
TRBJ1-1	TRBV7-9	CASSLFGTPGTEAFF
TRBJ2-1	TRBV5-8	CASSLGTRSYNEQFF
TRBJ2-2	TRBV4-2	CASSRRGGQGTAGTGELFF
TRBJ1-1	TRBV15	CATSEGQEAFF
TRBJ2-6	TRBV7-2	CASSLAGTGWSGANVLTF
TRBJ1-3	TRBV6-4	CASSFRSSGNTIYF
TRBJ1-3	TRBV7-9	CASSLDGPGDTIYF
TRBJ2-1	TRBV9	CASSVGASELYNEQFF
TRBJ2-5	TRBV6-5	CASSYGQGMKTQYF
TRBJ2-7	TRBV9	CASSSSREGLSYEQYF